Below, 21 T cell receptor beta chains from the same sample are listed, as sequenced in a study of blood T cell repertoires in COVID-19. Profiled with immunoSEQ multiplex PCR; TCRdb holds only in-frame clones, not every one. The sample lists about 67,000 clones, 85% to 90% seen once, with almost 4.5% in the top ten. Sequences were obtained from peripheral blood. These receptors originate from a man aged 45-65 years with active COVID-19.

V and J are TRBV12-3 or TRBV12-4 and TRBJ1-1; D ambiguous. This CDR3 contains 12 residues. V lost 6 bases to trimming and J lost 6 bases, with 11 bases between them. This chain's CDR3 is CASSPWRAEAFF. CDR3 coding DNA: TGTGCCAGCAGCCCGTGGAGGGCTGAAGCTTTCTTT.

This clone was recorded only once. This chain connects TRBV14 to TRBJ1-2; D call uncertain. The CDR3 covers 12 residues. Germline lookup yields CDR1 SGHDN and CDR2 FVKESK. Trimming removed 4 bases at V and 13 bases at J, with 16 bases between. The CDR3 spells CASSLSDGAVTF. In DNA form, the CDR3 reads TGTGCCAGCAGCCTGTCTGACGGAGCGGTCACCTTC. Combining the CDR3 with reference TRBV14 and TRBJ1-2 gives the whole variable domain EAGVTQFPSHSVIEKGQTVTLRCDPISGHDNLYWYRRVMGKEIKFLLHFVKESKQDESGMPNNRFLAERTGGTYSTLKVQPAELEDSGVYFCASSLSDGAVTFGSGTRLTVV.

The V gene is TRBV25-1, the J gene TRBJ2-5; weak D call: TRBD2 (6 bases). V was clipped by 4 bases and J by 9 bases, with 12 bases between them. The CDR3 contains 12 residues. CDR1 is MGHDK and CDR2 is SYGVNS in the germline V gene. DNA for the CDR3: TGTGCCAGCAGTGGGGACTTCCGGGCCCAGTACTTC. As protein: CASSGDFRAQYF. Full variable domain (missing parts from reference TRBV25-1 and TRBJ2-5): EADIYQTPRYLVIGTGKKITLECSQTMGHDKMYWYQQDPGMELHLIHYSYGVNSTEKGDLSSESTVSRIRTEHFPLTLESARPSHTSQYLCASSGDFRAQYFGPGTRLLVL.

The V call is TRBV6-1, the J call TRBJ1-1, with a tentative D call TRBD1 (5 bases). The CDR3 has 17 residues. V lost 2 bases and J lost 2, with 18 bases in between. Per germline, CDR1 MNHNS and CDR2 SASEGT. CDR3 residues: CASSEWFQGRFNTEAFF. CDR3 nucleotide sequence: TGTGCCAGCAGTGAATGGTTTCAGGGCCGATTCAACACTGAAGCTTTCTTT.

The V and J genes are TRBV5-1 and TRBJ2-7; D unresolved. The V end was cut by 5 bases, the J end by 7 bases, with 7 bases between. Germline V lookup: CDR1 SGHRS, CDR2 YFSETQ. This CDR3 has 10 residues. The CDR3 DNA reads as TGCGCCAGCAGGGCGACTGAGCAGTACTTC. Its protein is CASRATEQYF.

This clone was found a few times. V usage is TRBV5-4 and J usage is TRBJ2-1; 16 bases match TRBD2. The CDR3 is made up of 15 amino acids. Germline values: CDR1 SGHNT, CDR2 YYREEE (reference sequence). V was pared by 4 bases and J by 16 bases, with 11 bases of the junction left unmatched. The CDR3 loop reads CASSLQGTSGGARFF. The CDR3 region has the DNA TGTGCCAGCAGCCTGCAAGGGACTAGCGGGGGGGCACGATTCTTC.

The gene calls are TRBV7-9 and TRBJ2-1; 8 nucleotides agree with TRBD2. The CDR3 covers 16 residues. In germline, CDR1 is SEHNR, CDR2 FQNEAQ (reference sequence). J was trimmed by 5 bases and V by 5 bases; bases with no gene match: 11. In nucleotides, the CDR3 is TGTGCCAGCAGCCCAGGCGGGGGGCGCCTAGACAATGAGCAGTTCTTC. It yields the protein CASSPGGGRLDNEQFF.

The CDR3 sequence: CASSLNPRSYNEQFF. In DNA, the CDR3 is TGTGCCAGCAGCTTGAATCCGAGGTCCTACAATGAGCAGTTCTTC. The gene calls are TRBV7-8 and TRBJ2-1; D gene unclear. CDR3 length: 15 residues. V gave up 3 bases and J gave up 1 base, with 10 bases separating them. Germline lookup yields CDR1 SGHVS and CDR2 FQNEAQ.

This clone has a handful of counts. This chain joins TRBV7-8 and TRBJ1-3; no reliable D call. Trimming pared 5 bases from V and 0 bases from J, leaving 11 bases between. The CDR3 runs 15 residues. Looked up from germline, CDR1 is SGHVS and CDR2 is FQNEAQ. CDR3 in amino acids: CASSTRLRSGNTIYF. CDR3 coding DNA: TGTGCCAGCAGCACCAGGCTACGCTCTGGAAACACCATATATTTT. Full variable domain (missing parts from reference TRBV7-8 and TRBJ1-3): GAGVSQSPRYKVAKRGQDVALRCDPISGHVSLFWYQQALGQGPEFLTYFQNEAQLDKSGLPSDRFFAERPEGSVSTLKIQRTQQEDSAVYLCASSTRLRSGNTIYFGEGSWLTVV.

V and J are TRBV29-1 and TRBJ2-3; 7 bases align to TRBD1. CDR3 length: 14 amino acids. Losses at the gene ends were 4 bases for V and 4 bases for J; bases not matched to a gene: 8. Germline CDR1 SQVTM, CDR2 ANQGSEA. In nucleotides, the CDR3 is TGCAGCGTTGGGAGACAGGGTGGGTCAGATACGCAGTATTTT. This encodes CSVGRQGGSDTQYF.

This clone was seen only once. The chain recombines TRBV18 with TRBJ1-5, with D tentatively TRBD1 (5 bases). This CDR3 region has 14 residues. CDR1 is KGHSH and CDR2 is LQKENI in the germline V gene. With 2 bases removed from V and 8 bases from J, the gap between germline ends came to 13 bases. This chain's CDR3 is CASSPSGWVEPQHF. CDR3 bases: TGTGCCAGCTCACCATCAGGGTGGGTTGAGCCCCAGCATTTT.

This rearrangement joins TRBV28 to TRBJ2-5; 10 bases match TRBD2. J was trimmed by 1 base and V by 4 bases; bases with no gene match: 9. The length of the CDR3 is 17 residues. In germline, CDR1 is MDHEN, CDR2 SYDVKM. CDR3 DNA: TGTGCCAGCAGTTCGAAATGGACTAGCGGACCCCAAGAGACCCAGTACTTC. Its protein product is CASSSKWTSGPQETQYF.

The rearrangement links TRBV18 to TRBJ2-1; possible D gene TRBD1, 5 bases. V gave up 3 bases and J gave up 7 bases, with 16 bases separating them. Germline V lookup: CDR1 KGHSH, CDR2 LQKENI. The CDR3 has 15 amino acids. The CDR3 region has the DNA TGTGCCAGCTCACCTGCCTTGCAGGGTAGGAATGAGCAGTTCTTC. It yields the protein CASSPALQGRNEQFF.

The chain carries TRBV6-2 or TRBV6-3 and TRBJ1-2, with 12 bases fitting TRBD1. J lost 5 bases, V lost 6 bases, and 13 bases had no gene match. Germline V gene sequence: CDR1 MNHEY, CDR2 SVGEGT. CDR3 length: 17 residues. This CDR3 reads CASSAGTGGRVWYGYTF. The CDR3 DNA is TGTGCCAGCAGCGCCGGGACAGGGGGCCGAGTCTGGTATGGCTACACCTTC.

The chain has TRBV11-2 and TRBJ2-1, with 12 bases matching TRBD2. CDR3 length: 15 residues. Trimming took 5 bases from V and 3 from J; bases not matched to a gene: 2. Germline V gives CDR1 SGHAT, CDR2 FQNNGV. Here the CDR3 DNA reads TGTGCCAGCAGCAGGACTAGCGGGATCTACAATGAGCAGTTCTTC. Translating gives CASSRTSGIYNEQFF.

The rearrangement uses TRBV23-1 and TRBJ1-2; TRBD1 might be the D (5 bases). TRBV23-1 is designated an ORF whose function remains uncertain. V was shortened by 6 bases and J by 4 bases, with 18 bases between the two germline ends. This CDR3 is 15 amino acids long. Here the CDR3 reads CASSFARVSFYGYTF. CDR3 sequence (DNA): TGCGCCAGCAGCTTCGCCAGGGTTAGTTTCTATGGCTACACCTTC.

The chain is built from TRBV6-1 and TRBJ2-4; D remains ambiguous. Trimming left V 2 bases short and J 7 bases short, with 6 bases between. Germline CDR1 reads MNHNS; CDR2 reads SASEGT. This CDR3 comprises 12 residues. Written as DNA, the CDR3 is TGTGCCAGCAGTGAATATTCGAACATTCAGTACTTC. The encoded protein is CASSEYSNIQYF.

The J gene is TRBJ2-4, the V gene TRBV11-2; 8 nucleotides match TRBD2. Germline-derived CDR1 and CDR2 are SGHAT and FQNNGV. V lost 5 bases, J lost 4 bases, and 4 bases stayed unmatched. The CDR3 is 14 amino acids. CDR3 amino acids: CASSPSGSKNIQYF. The CDR3 nucleotides read TGTGCCAGCAGCCCAAGCGGGAGTAAAAACATTCAGTACTTC.

The chain links TRBV18 to TRBJ2-7; 9 bases map to TRBD1. The CDR3 length is 15 residues. With 3 bases clipped from V and 2 bases from J, the junction kept 5 bases outside the gene matches. Germline V gives CDR1 KGHSH, CDR2 LQKENI. This chain's CDR3 is CASSPGQGSAYEQYF. CDR3 nucleotides: TGTGCCAGCTCACCCGGACAGGGGTCTGCCTACGAGCAGTACTTC.

Only one count was recorded for this clone. The V call is TRBV29-1, the J call TRBJ2-1, with 10 bases fitting TRBD2. CDR3 size: 15 residues. The J segment lost 11 bases and the V segment lost 1 base, leaving 11 bases of the junction unmatched. Germline V gene data show CDR1 as SQVTM and CDR2 as ANQGSEA. CDR3 amino acids: CSVEGPERGGWKQFF. For the CDR3, the DNA is TGCAGCGTTGAAGGACCCGAGCGGGGGGGTTGGAAGCAGTTCTTC.

CDR3 protein: CASSETRGLTGELFF. In DNA form, the CDR3 reads TGTGCCAGCAGTGAGACGAGGGGGCTCACCGGGGAGCTGTTTTTT. The chain recombines TRBV2 with TRBJ2-2; TRBD1 matches at 7 bases. The CDR3 contains 15 residues. Germline CDR1 reads SNHLY; CDR2 reads FYNNEI. Trimming at V came to 3 bases and at J to 4 bases, leaving 5 bases not matched to a gene.